These 17 T cell receptor beta chains were sequenced from one sample in a study of blood T cell repertoires in COVID-19. The data were produced by immunoSEQ multiplex PCR, yet TCRdb's version contains in-frame clones alone and is incomplete. The sample has 130,000 to 150,000 clones, almost 85% seen once. Sequencing used PBMCs or T cells enriched from blood (not recorded which). The receptors were sampled from a man aged 35-49 years with acute COVID-19.

V usage is TRBV19 and J usage is TRBJ2-5; a possible D gene is TRBD1 (6 bases). The CDR3 runs to 15 residues. Germline loops: CDR1 LNHDA, CDR2 SQIVND (reference sequence). The ends were cut back, 5 bases at V and 4 bases at J, with 17 bases in the middle. The CDR3 spells CASSQGRLRRETQYF. The CDR3 DNA follows: TGTGCCAGTAGTCAGGGGCGGCTGAGAAGAGAGACCCAGTACTTC.

The rearrangement joins TRBV4-3 to TRBJ1-6; D is perhaps TRBD1 (5 bases). This CDR3 has 14 amino acids. Per germline, CDR1 LGHNA and CDR2 YSLEER. V was pared by 5 bases and J by 5 bases, with 10 bases between. The CDR3 loop is CASSGYRNNSPLHF. The CDR3 nucleotides are TGCGCCAGCAGCGGTTACAGGAATAATTCACCCCTCCACTTT.

The rearrangement uses TRBV18 and TRBJ1-2; 7 positions agree with TRBD1. With 0 bases clipped from V and 5 bases from J, the junction kept 9 bases outside the gene matches. Germline CDR1 KGHSH, CDR2 LQKENI. CDR3 length: 16 amino acids. This chain's CDR3 is CASSPPTGQLPYGYTF. For the CDR3, the DNA is TGTGCCAGCTCACCACCGACAGGGCAACTCCCTTATGGCTACACCTTC.

The chain has TRBV19 and TRBJ2-1; weak D call: TRBD2 (5 bases). Looked up from germline, CDR1 is LNHDA and CDR2 is SQIVND (reference sequence). V lost 3 bases and J 2 bases, leaving 11 bases between the germline ends. The CDR3 totals 15 residues. The CDR3 sequence: CASSIAGGPYNEQFF. The CDR3 DNA is TGTGCCAGTAGTATCGCTGGCGGGCCCTACAATGAGCAGTTCTTC.

The V gene is TRBV6-2 or TRBV6-3, the J gene TRBJ1-2; 8 nucleotides agree with TRBD1. This CDR3 comprises 13 residues. CDR1 and CDR2 (germline): MNHEY, SVGEGT. V dropped 6 bases and J dropped 7; count of bases not matched to a gene: 7. CDR3 in DNA: TGTGCCAGCAGCTCGGACAGGGCGACTGGCTACACCTTC. Translation: CASSSDRATGYTF.

The chain carries TRBV7-8 and TRBJ2-5; TRBD2 matches 9 bases. The J segment lost 5 bases and the V segment lost 6 bases, leaving 13 bases of the junction unmatched. CDR3 length equals 16 residues. Germline CDR1 and CDR2: SGHVS and FQNEAQ. CDR3: CASSLREGGPLETQYF. Here the CDR3 DNA reads TGTGCCAGCAGTCTGCGGGAGGGCGGACCCCTTGAGACCCAGTACTTC.

This chain links TRBV5-4 with TRBJ1-6, with a weak D call TRBD1 (5 bases). The CDR3 is made up of 14 amino acids. Germline loops: CDR1 SGHNT, CDR2 YYREEE (reference sequence). The V gene lost 6 bases and the J gene lost 10 bases, with 17 bases spanning the gap. The CDR3 reads CASNPGGSESPLHF. The CDR3 coding sequence is TGTGCCAGCAACCCCGGGGGTTCTGAGTCACCCCTCCACTTT.

Here the CDR3 reads CASSLSGLGEQFF. DNA of the CDR3: TGTGCCAGCAGTTTATCGGGGCTAGGTGAGCAGTTCTTC. The chain uses TRBV27 and TRBJ2-1, with TRBD1 as a possible D gene (5 bases). V lost 0 bases and J 9 bases, leaving 9 bases between the germline ends. CDR1 MNHEY and CDR2 SMNVEV come from the germline V gene (reference sequence). The CDR3 is made up of 13 amino acids.

V usage is TRBV5-1 and J usage is TRBJ1-2, with TRBD1 matching over 11 bases. Germline V gives CDR1 SGHRS, CDR2 YFSETQ. The J segment lost 2 bases and the V segment lost 4 bases, leaving 7 bases of the junction unmatched. The CDR3 is 16 residues long. This chain's CDR3 is CASSPFWDRGNYGYTF. CDR3 sequence (DNA): TGCGCCAGCAGCCCATTTTGGGACAGGGGGAACTATGGCTACACCTTC.

V usage is TRBV3-1 (or the pseudogene TRBV3-2) and J usage is TRBJ2-5; D is perhaps TRBD2 (5 bases). The CDR3 has 14 residues. V lost 4 bases and J 1 base, leaving 10 bases between the germline ends. Germline CDR1 reads LGHDT; CDR2 reads YNNKEL (reference sequence). The CDR3 is CASSPGVSQETQYF. In DNA, the CDR3 is TGTGCCAGCAGCCCCGGGGTATCCCAAGAGACCCAGTACTTC.

The gene calls are TRBV3-1 (or the pseudogene TRBV3-2) and TRBJ2-2; no definite D call. Trimming cost V 1 base and J 0 bases, with 15 bases left between them. Germline assignment: CDR1 LGHDT and CDR2 YNNKEL (reference sequence). The CDR3 extends over 18 amino acids. The CDR3 DNA follows: TGTGCCAGCAGCCAAGTTGGCAGGCCGCACCCGAACACCGGGGAGCTGTTTTTT. Protein sequence: CASSQVGRPHPNTGELFF.

Here the CDR3 reads CASSRGDRSSNQPQHF. CDR3 sequence (DNA): TGCGCCAGCAGCCGCGGGGACAGGAGCAGCAATCAGCCCCAGCATTTT. This chain joins TRBV4-1 and TRBJ1-5; 8 bases line up with TRBD1. The CDR3 sequence is 16 residues long. From germline, CDR1 is MGHRA and CDR2 YSYEKL. With V trimmed by 4 bases and J by 1 base, 6 bases remained unmatched.

This CDR3 reads CASGASGKAGGNTDTQYF. For the CDR3, the DNA is TGTGCCAGCGGCGCCTCTGGCAAGGCAGGGGGGAACACAGATACGCAGTATTTT. This chain joins TRBV2 and TRBJ2-3; D is perhaps TRBD1 (7 bases). With 8 bases removed from V and 2 bases from J, the gap between germline ends came to 26 bases. Germline V lookup: CDR1 SNHLY, CDR2 FYNNEI. CDR3 length: 18 residues.

The chain combines TRBV7-9 with TRBJ2-7; TRBD2 aligns across 8 bases. Looked up from germline, CDR1 is SEHNR and CDR2 is FQNEAQ (reference sequence). J was trimmed by 0 bases and V by 4 bases; bases with no gene match: 8. CDR3 length equals 16 residues. The CDR3 spells CASSSRTSKSSYEQYF. As DNA, the CDR3 is TGTGCCAGCAGCTCCCGGACTAGCAAGAGCTCCTACGAGCAGTACTTC.

CDR3 region: CASSQNHRGSQTF. The CDR3 DNA is TGTGCCAGTAGCCAAAACCACCGGGGGTCCCAGACCTTC. The chain uses TRBV19 and TRBJ1-2, with D maybe TRBD1 (5 bases). The length of the CDR3 is 13 residues. V was shortened by 6 bases and J by 14 bases, with 22 bases between the two germline ends. CDR1 is LNHDA and CDR2 is SQIVND in the germline V gene (reference sequence).

The chain recombines TRBV19 with TRBJ1-2, with D tentatively TRBD1 (6 bases). The CDR3 is 14 residues long. Germline-derived CDR1 and CDR2 are LNHDA and SQIVND (reference sequence). V was trimmed by 1 base and J by 7 bases, leaving 13 bases between them. CDR3 nucleotides: TGTGCCAGTAGTATAGCCGGACAGAAAACTGGCTACACCTTC. Its translation: CASSIAGQKTGYTF.

In the case of this clone: This CDR3 is also generated by other DNA sequences in the sample. V usage is TRBV7-2 and J usage is TRBJ1-5; D gene ambiguous. Germline V gene sequence: CDR1 SGHTA, CDR2 FQGNSA. This CDR3 has 14 amino acids. V was pared by 5 bases and J by 2 bases, with 10 bases between. CDR3 bases: TGTGCCAGCAGCCTGGAGAGGGGCAATCAGCCCCAGCATTTT. Translating gives CASSLERGNQPQHF.